This T cell receptor (beta chain) was identified in a study of cytomegalovirus exposure and HLA in healthy donors. Germline-derived CDR1 and CDR2 are SEHNR and FQNEAQ (reference sequence). The germline V and J ends were trimmed by 6 bases and 6 bases, with 13 bases remaining between them. The CDR3 has 13 residues. The PCR contained 60 Vbeta and 13 Jbeta primers. Data came from immunoSEQ multiplex PCR; TCRdb stores just in-frame clones and leaves some out. The sample records 150,000 to 200,000 clones, about three quarters being singletons. This receptor was obtained from a woman aged 40-49 years in good health and CMV-seronegative. V and J are TRBV7-9 and TRBJ2-3, with D possibly being TRBD1 (6 bases). The sequenced material came from PBMCs. CDR3 loop: CASSSTGSDTQYF. For the CDR3, the DNA is TGTGCCAGCAGTTCAACAGGGTCCGATACGCAGTATTTT.